A selection of T cell receptor beta chains follows, all from one sample in a study of blood T cells in healthy people across ages. A single record per CDR3 protein comes from TCRdb applying MiXCR to the 5' RACE reads. Of 1.5 million to 2 million distinct CDR3 sequences in the sample, 40% to 55% were seen once. Sequenced material: blood. Receptors were obtained from a woman aged 40 to 55 in good health. The CDR3 runs from the conserved cysteine through the conserved F or W. D genes are given only for firm matches. Clone size appears in some rows only: once, few, many, or a class for an expanded clone.

DNA: TGTGCCAGCAGACGAGACAGGGGCTCCCTCGATGAGCAGTTCTTC; CDR3: CASRRDRGSLDEQFF; J: TRBJ2-1; size: .; D: TRBD1; V: TRBV2
DNA: TGTGCCAGCAGTGGGAAGGAAAAACTAGTTCAGGAGACCCAGTACTTC; CDR3: CASSGKEKLVQETQYF; J: TRBJ2-5; size: few; D: .; V: TRBV2
DNA: TGCAGTGCTAGGTCGGGGGGGCTTACCGTAGGGGGGTCCTACGAGCAGTACTTC; CDR3: CSARSGGLTVGGSYEQYF; J: TRBJ2-7; size: .; D: TRBD2; V: TRBV20-1
DNA: TGCAGCGCCCTGACAGGGAGGTCCTACAATGAGCAGTTCTTC; CDR3: CSALTGRSYNEQFF; J: TRBJ2-1; size: many; D: .; V: TRBV29-1
DNA: TGCGCCAGCAGCACACCGGGACTAGCGGGGTCCCAGACCTACAATGAGCAGTTCTTC; CDR3: CASSTPGLAGSQTYNEQFF; J: TRBJ2-1; size: .; D: TRBD2; V: TRBV5-1
DNA: TGTGCCAGCAGTGGCACCGGAAACCGCGCCTACGAGCAGTACTTC; CDR3: CASSGTGNRAYEQYF; J: TRBJ2-7; size: few; D: .; V: TRBV12-3/TRBV12-4
DNA: TGTGCCAGCAGCCCACGACTAGCTATGGACAAAAACATTCAGTACTTC; CDR3: CASSPRLAMDKNIQYF; J: TRBJ2-4; size: few; D: TRBD2; V: TRBV7-2
DNA: TGTGCCAGCGGCCCGAACAGGGGTAGGGAGACCCAGTACTTC; CDR3: CASGPNRGRETQYF; J: TRBJ2-5; size: .; D: TRBD1; V: TRBV7-2
DNA: TGTGCCATCAGGAGGGACGGCTACGAGCAGTACTTC; CDR3: CAIRRDGYEQYF; J: TRBJ2-7; size: .; D: .; V: TRBV10-3
DNA: TGTGCCAGCAGCAGGGAGCCTAGGAATGGCTACACCTTC; CDR3: CASSREPRNGYTF; J: TRBJ1-2; size: few; D: .; V: TRBV12-3/TRBV12-4
DNA: TGTGCCAGCAACCGAGACAGTATCCTCTCCTACGAGCAGTACTTC; CDR3: CASNRDSILSYEQYF; J: TRBJ2-7; size: .; D: .; V: TRBV2
DNA: TGCGCCAGCAGCTTTCCCCCCGGGGGGATCAACTACAATGAGCAGTTCTTC; CDR3: CASSFPPGGINYNEQFF; J: TRBJ2-1; size: .; D: TRBD2; V: TRBV5-1
DNA: TGTGCCAGCAGTTTTTGGGGGCCCTACGAGCAGTACTTC; CDR3: CASSFWGPYEQYF; J: TRBJ2-7; size: .; D: .; V: TRBV27
DNA: TGTGCCAGCAGCGTAGCAGAGAGGAAGACCGACAATGAGCAGTTCTTC; CDR3: CASSVAERKTDNEQFF; J: TRBJ2-1; size: .; D: .; V: TRBV9
DNA: TGTGCCAGCAGCCAAGGGCGGGGGTTCAATCAGCCCCAGCATTTT; CDR3: CASSQGRGFNQPQHF; J: TRBJ1-5; size: few; D: .; V: TRBV14
DNA: TGCAGTGCTAGAGATATTAGGGGACTAGCTATCAATGAGCAGTTCTTC; CDR3: CSARDIRGLAINEQFF; J: TRBJ2-1; size: few; D: TRBD2; V: TRBV20-1
DNA: TGTGCCAGCAGCCAAGATCTTACAAGGACCGAGACCCAGTACTTC; CDR3: CASSQDLTRTETQYF; J: TRBJ2-5; size: .; D: .; V: TRBV14
DNA: TGTGCCAGCAGTTACCGTCGACTAGCGGGCCCCCAAGAGACCCAGTACTTC; CDR3: CASSYRRLAGPQETQYF; J: TRBJ2-5; size: .; D: TRBD2; V: TRBV6-2/TRBV6-3
DNA: TGTGCCAGCAGAACAGGGGGCGCGTCCCCCACCCAGCAGTACTTC; CDR3: CASRTGGASPTQQYF; J: TRBJ2-5; size: .; D: TRBD1; V: TRBV28
DNA: TGTGCCAGCAGTTACGCTCTGACAGGGCTATCCTACGAGCAGTACTTC; CDR3: CASSYALTGLSYEQYF; J: TRBJ2-7; size: .; D: TRBD1; V: TRBV6-2/TRBV6-3
DNA: TGTGCCAGCAGATCGGGGGGGCCGATGTACAATGAGCAGTTCTTC; CDR3: CASRSGGPMYNEQFF; J: TRBJ2-1; size: .; D: TRBD2; V: TRBV5-5
DNA: TGTGCCAGCAGCTTAGTAACGAACATGAACACTGAAGCTTTCTTT; CDR3: CASSLVTNMNTEAFF; J: TRBJ1-1; size: .; D: .; V: TRBV7-2
DNA: TGTGCCAGCATCCCTGGGCATTACTATTCACCCCTCCACTTT; CDR3: CASIPGHYYSPLHF; J: TRBJ1-6; size: .; D: .; V: TRBV28
DNA: TGTGCCACCGCAGGAGAGAACTATGGCTACACCTTC; CDR3: CATAGENYGYTF; J: TRBJ1-2; size: few; D: .; V: TRBV15
DNA: TGCAGTGCTAGAACCGGGACAGGGGGCGAGCAGTACTTC; CDR3: CSARTGTGGEQYF; J: TRBJ2-7; size: few; D: TRBD1; V: TRBV20-1
DNA: TGTGCCAGCAGCTCGACCGAAACCGGACCCAAAAACATTCAGTACTTC; CDR3: CASSSTETGPKNIQYF; J: TRBJ2-4; size: few; D: .; V: TRBV11-2
DNA: TGTGCCAGCAGTGACTCGCTAGCGGGGTCATTGGATACGCAGTATTTT; CDR3: CASSDSLAGSLDTQYF; J: TRBJ2-3; size: .; D: TRBD2; V: TRBV6-4
DNA: TGCAGTGCGAGTGCGACAGACCTTTATAACTATGGCTACACCTTC; CDR3: CSASATDLYNYGYTF; J: TRBJ1-2; size: .; D: .; V: TRBV20-1
DNA: TGTGCCAGCAGCGGGCCGAAGCTGGGGGTCCAAGAGACCCAGTACTTC; CDR3: CASSGPKLGVQETQYF; J: TRBJ2-5; size: once; D: .; V: TRBV9
DNA: TGCGCCAGCAGCCTAGGACAATCACACGGGCCGGGATTTCGGTCACCCCTCCACTTT; CDR3: CASSLGQSHGPGFRSPLHF; J: TRBJ1-6; size: .; D: .; V: TRBV4-1
DNA: TGCAGTGCTAGAGAGGCCGGTGGGGGGGAGACCCAGTACTTC; CDR3: CSAREAGGGETQYF; J: TRBJ2-5; size: few; D: .; V: TRBV20-1
DNA: TGTGCCAGCAGTTTTACTGGACAGGGGCCTTTCACAGATACGCAGTATTTT; CDR3: CASSFTGQGPFTDTQYF; J: TRBJ2-3; size: few; D: TRBD1; V: TRBV2
DNA: TGTGCCAGCAGTCCGCCCAATGTTGGGTCACCCCTCCACTTT; CDR3: CASSPPNVGSPLHF; J: TRBJ1-6; size: .; D: .; V: TRBV27
DNA: TGCAGCGTTGAAATCGGACGGTCCTCCTACAATGAGCAGTTCTTC; CDR3: CSVEIGRSSYNEQFF; J: TRBJ2-1; size: .; D: .; V: TRBV29-1
DNA: TGTGCCAGCAGCTTAGCTTTCAGAACGACAGATACGCAGTATTTT; CDR3: CASSLAFRTTDTQYF; J: TRBJ2-3; size: .; D: .; V: TRBV7-2
DNA: TGTGCCAGCAGTTATGAAAAAGGGAGTAATTCACCCCTCCACTTT; CDR3: CASSYEKGSNSPLHF; J: TRBJ1-6; size: .; D: .; V: TRBV27
DNA: TGTGCCAGCCATGCGGGGGGTTCCTCCTACGAGCAGTACTTC; CDR3: CASHAGGSSYEQYF; J: TRBJ2-7; size: .; D: TRBD2; V: TRBV6-1
DNA: TGTGCCAGCAGCATCGTAGCGGGGAGCTCCTACAGTGAGCAGTTCTTC; CDR3: CASSIVAGSSYSEQFF; J: TRBJ2-1; size: .; D: TRBD2; V: TRBV7-2
DNA: TGTGCCAGCAGCTTAGGCTCTGGCAGGATGGCAGATACGCAGTATTTT; CDR3: CASSLGSGRMADTQYF; J: TRBJ2-3; size: .; D: .; V: TRBV7-8
DNA: TGTGCCAGCAGTTTAATTCGGGGGGTGGGAACAGATACGCAGTATTTT; CDR3: CASSLIRGVGTDTQYF; J: TRBJ2-3; size: .; D: TRBD2; V: TRBV28
DNA: TGCGCCAGCAGCCAAGAGGGGGGGCCCGCCAAGGAGCAGTTCTTC; CDR3: CASSQEGGPAKEQFF; J: TRBJ2-1; size: few; D: .; V: TRBV4-1
DNA: TGTGCCAGCAGTGAATACGGGACACAAGAGACCCAGTACTTC; CDR3: CASSEYGTQETQYF; J: TRBJ2-5; size: few; D: .; V: TRBV6-1
DNA: TGTGCCAGCAGTTACTCGACGGCCGGGACAGGGGCAGTAGAGACCCAGTACTTC; CDR3: CASSYSTAGTGAVETQYF; J: TRBJ2-5; size: .; D: TRBD1; V: TRBV6-5
DNA: TGTGCCAGCAGGTTAGGATATATGGGCAATCAGCCCCAGCATTTT; CDR3: CASRLGYMGNQPQHF; J: TRBJ1-5; size: .; D: .; V: TRBV6-5
DNA: TGTGCCACCAACTCGATGGTAGCGGACAACTACAACGAGCAGTTCTTC; CDR3: CATNSMVADNYNEQFF; J: TRBJ2-1; size: once; D: .; V: TRBV7-3
DNA: TGTACCATCAGTGTAATTGGCGAGCAGTACTTC; CDR3: CTISVIGEQYF; J: TRBJ2-7; size: .; D: .; V: TRBV10-3
DNA: TGTACCAGCAGCTTGGGACAGGGTCGCGAGACCCAGTACTTC; CDR3: CTSSLGQGRETQYF; J: TRBJ2-5; size: .; D: TRBD1; V: TRBV5-4
DNA: TGTGCCAGCAGCCCCTTTGGGGAAGGCTATGGCTACATCTTC; CDR3: CASSPFGEGYGYIF; J: TRBJ1-2; size: .; D: .; V: TRBV5-5
DNA: TGTGCCAGCAGTTTTCCGAACACCCGCGGCTACACCTTC; CDR3: CASSFPNTRGYTF; J: TRBJ1-2; size: few; D: .; V: TRBV12-3/TRBV12-4
DNA: TGCGCCAGCAGCTTGGAACCGCGTAACTATGGCTACACCTTC; CDR3: CASSLEPRNYGYTF; J: TRBJ1-2; size: .; D: .; V: TRBV5-1
DNA: TGCAGGCCCTACTCGTACCAAGAGACCCAGTACTTC; CDR3: CRPYSYQETQYF; J: TRBJ2-5; size: few; D: .; V: TRBV20-1
DNA: TGCGCCAGCAGCTTGGGACCACGCTCCTCTGGAAACACCATATATTTT; CDR3: CASSLGPRSSGNTIYF; J: TRBJ1-3; size: .; D: .; V: TRBV5-1
DNA: TGTGCCAGCAGTAACGGACAGCACAATCAGCCCCAGCATTTT; CDR3: CASSNGQHNQPQHF; J: TRBJ1-5; size: once; D: .; V: TRBV6-5